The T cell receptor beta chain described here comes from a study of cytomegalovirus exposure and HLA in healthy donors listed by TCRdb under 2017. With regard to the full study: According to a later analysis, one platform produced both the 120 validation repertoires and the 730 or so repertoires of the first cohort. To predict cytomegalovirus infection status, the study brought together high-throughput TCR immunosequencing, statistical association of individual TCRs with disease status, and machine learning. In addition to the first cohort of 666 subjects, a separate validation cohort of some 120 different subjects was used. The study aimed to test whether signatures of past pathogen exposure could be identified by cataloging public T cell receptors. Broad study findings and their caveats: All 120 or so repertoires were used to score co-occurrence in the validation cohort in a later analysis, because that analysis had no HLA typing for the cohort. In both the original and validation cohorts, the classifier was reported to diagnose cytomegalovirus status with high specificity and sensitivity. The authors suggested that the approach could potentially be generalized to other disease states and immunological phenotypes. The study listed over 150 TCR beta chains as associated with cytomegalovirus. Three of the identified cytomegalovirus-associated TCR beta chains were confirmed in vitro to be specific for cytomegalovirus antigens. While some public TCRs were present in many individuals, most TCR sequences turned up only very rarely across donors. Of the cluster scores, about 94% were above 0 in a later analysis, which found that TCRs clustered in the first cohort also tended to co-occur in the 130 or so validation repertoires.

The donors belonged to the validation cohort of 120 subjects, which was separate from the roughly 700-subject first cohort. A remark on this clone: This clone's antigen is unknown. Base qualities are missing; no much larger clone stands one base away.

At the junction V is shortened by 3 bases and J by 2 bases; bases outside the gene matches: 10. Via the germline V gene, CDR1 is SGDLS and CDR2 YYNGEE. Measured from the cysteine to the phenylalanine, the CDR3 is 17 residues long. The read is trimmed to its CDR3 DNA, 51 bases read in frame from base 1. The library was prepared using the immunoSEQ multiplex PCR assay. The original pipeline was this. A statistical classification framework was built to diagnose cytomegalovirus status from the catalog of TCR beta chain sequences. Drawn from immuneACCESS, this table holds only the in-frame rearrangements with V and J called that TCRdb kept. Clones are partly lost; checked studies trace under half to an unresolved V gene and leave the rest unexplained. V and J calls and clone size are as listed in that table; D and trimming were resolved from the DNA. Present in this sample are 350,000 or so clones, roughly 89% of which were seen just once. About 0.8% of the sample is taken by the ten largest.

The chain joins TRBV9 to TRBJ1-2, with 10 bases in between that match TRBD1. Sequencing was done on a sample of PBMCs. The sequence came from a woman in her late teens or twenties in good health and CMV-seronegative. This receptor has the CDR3 CASSGWDRGLTNYGYTF. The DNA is TGTGCCAGCAGCGGATGGGACAGGGGATTGACGAACTATGGCTACACCTTC.